The clone carrying this T cell receptor (beta chain) showed up just a few times. Unique molecular identifiers were incorporated into the prepared TCRbeta library. TCRdb re-derived calls from the PCR reads in MiXCR, one entry per CDR3 protein. The sample has approximately 420,000 distinct CDR3 sequences; roughly a tenth are singletons. The sample comes from a study of T-cell reconstitution after alpha-beta-depleted transplantation in children. The sequencing here drew on PBMCs from the stem cell graft donor, taken from the stem cell graft. The receptor's source is a human donor who donated a stem cell graft to a child with acute myeloid leukemia.

The CDR3 loop reads CASSFPGVAGSYYNEQFF. The DNA for the CDR3 is TGCGCCAGCAGCTTCCCCGGGGTAGCGGGATCTTATTACAATGAGCAGTTCTTC. The chain couples TRBV5-1 to TRBJ2-1, with 8 bases matching TRBD2. The V and J ends lost 2 bases and 4 bases, in that order; junction bases with no gene match: 14. CDR1 is SGHRS and CDR2 is YFSETQ in the germline V gene. This CDR3 comprises 18 residues.